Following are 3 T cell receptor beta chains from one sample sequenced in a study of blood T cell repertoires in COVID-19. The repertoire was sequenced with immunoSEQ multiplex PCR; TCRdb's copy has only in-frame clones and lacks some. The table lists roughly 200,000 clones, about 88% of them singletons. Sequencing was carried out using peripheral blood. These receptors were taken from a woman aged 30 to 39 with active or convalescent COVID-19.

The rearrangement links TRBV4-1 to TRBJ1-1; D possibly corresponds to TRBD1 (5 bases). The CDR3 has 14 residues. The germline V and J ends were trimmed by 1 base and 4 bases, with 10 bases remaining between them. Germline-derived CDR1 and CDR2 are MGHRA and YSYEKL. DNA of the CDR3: TGCGCCAGCAGCCAAGGCTGGGGGGGCACTGAAGCTTTCTTT. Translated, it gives CASSQGWGGTEAFF.

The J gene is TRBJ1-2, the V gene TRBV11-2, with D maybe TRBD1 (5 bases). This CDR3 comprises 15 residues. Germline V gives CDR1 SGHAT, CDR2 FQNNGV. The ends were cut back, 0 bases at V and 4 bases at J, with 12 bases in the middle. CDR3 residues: CASSLDRAGPYGYTF. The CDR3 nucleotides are TGTGCCAGCAGCTTAGATAGAGCGGGGCCCTATGGCTACACCTTC. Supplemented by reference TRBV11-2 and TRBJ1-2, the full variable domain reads EAGVAQSPRYKIIEKRQSVAFWCNPISGHATLYWYQQILGQGPKLLIQFQNNGVVDDSQLPKDRFSAERLKGVDSTLKIQPAKLEDSAVYLCASSLDRAGPYGYTFGSGTRLTVV.

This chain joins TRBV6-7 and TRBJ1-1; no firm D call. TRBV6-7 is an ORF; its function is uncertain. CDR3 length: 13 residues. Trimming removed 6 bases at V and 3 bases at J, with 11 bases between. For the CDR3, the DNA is TGTGCCAGCAGCCCCAACGAGGACACTGAAGCTTTCTTT. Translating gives CASSPNEDTEAFF.